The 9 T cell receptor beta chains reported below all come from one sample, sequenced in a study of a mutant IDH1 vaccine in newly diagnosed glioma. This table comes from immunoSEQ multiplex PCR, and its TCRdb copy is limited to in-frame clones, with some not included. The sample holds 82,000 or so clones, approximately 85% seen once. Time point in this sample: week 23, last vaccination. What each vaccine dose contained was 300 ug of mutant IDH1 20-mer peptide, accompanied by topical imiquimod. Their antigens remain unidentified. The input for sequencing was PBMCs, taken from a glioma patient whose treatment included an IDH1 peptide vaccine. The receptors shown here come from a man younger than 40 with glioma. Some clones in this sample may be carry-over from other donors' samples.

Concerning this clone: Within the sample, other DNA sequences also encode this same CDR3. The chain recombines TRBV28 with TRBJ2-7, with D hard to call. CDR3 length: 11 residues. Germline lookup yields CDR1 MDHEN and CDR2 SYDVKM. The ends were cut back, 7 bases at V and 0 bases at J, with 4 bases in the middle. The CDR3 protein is CASTSSYEQYF. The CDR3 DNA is TGTGCCAGCACGAGCTCCTACGAGCAGTACTTC.

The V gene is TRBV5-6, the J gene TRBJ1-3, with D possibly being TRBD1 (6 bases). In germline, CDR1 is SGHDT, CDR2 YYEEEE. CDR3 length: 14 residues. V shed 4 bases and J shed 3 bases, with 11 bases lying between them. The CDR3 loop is CASSLGQLGNTIYF. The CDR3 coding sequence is TGTGCCAGCAGCCTCGGACAGCTTGGAAACACCATATATTTT.

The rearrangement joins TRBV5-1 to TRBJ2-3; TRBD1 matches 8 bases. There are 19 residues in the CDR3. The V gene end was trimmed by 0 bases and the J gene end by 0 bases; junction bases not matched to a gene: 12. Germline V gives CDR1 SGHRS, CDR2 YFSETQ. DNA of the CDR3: TGCGCCAGCAGCTTGGAAGTCTCGCCGGGACAGGCTAGCACAGATACGCAGTATTTT. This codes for CASSLEVSPGQASTDTQYF.

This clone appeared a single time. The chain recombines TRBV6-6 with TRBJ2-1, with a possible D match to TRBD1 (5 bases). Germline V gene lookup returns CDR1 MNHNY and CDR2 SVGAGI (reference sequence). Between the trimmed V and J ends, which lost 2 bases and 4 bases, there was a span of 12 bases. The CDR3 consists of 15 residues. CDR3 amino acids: CASSYEGVGYNEQFF. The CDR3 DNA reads TGTGCCAGCAGTTACGAAGGGGTAGGGTACAATGAGCAGTTCTTC.

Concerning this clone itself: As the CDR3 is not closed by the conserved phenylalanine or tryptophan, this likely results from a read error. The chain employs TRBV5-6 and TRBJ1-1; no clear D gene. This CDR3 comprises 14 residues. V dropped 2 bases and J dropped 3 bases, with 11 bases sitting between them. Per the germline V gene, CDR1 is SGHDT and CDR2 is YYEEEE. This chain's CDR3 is CASSLAAGYTEAFL. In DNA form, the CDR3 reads TGTGCCAGCAGCTTAGCAGCTGGTTACACTGAAGCTTTCCTT.

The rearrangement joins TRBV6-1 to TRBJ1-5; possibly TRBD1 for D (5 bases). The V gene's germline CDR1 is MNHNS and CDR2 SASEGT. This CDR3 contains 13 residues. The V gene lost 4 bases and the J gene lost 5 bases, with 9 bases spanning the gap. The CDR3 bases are TGTGCCAGCAGTGCTACAGGAGATCAGCCCCAGCATTTT. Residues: CASSATGDQPQHF.

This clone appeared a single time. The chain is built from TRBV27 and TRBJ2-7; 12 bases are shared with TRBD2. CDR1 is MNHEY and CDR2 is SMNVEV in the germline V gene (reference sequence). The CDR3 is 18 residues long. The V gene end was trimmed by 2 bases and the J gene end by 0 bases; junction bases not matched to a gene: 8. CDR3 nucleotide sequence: TGTGCCAGCAGTTTAAGGGCTAGCGGGAGGGCTTTCTCCTACGAGCAGTACTTC. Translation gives CASSLRASGRAFSYEQYF.

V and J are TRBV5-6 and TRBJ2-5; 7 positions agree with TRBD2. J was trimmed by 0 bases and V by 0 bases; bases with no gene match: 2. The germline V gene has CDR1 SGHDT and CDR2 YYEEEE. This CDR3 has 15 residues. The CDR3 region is CASSLAGGYQETQYF. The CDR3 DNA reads TGTGCCAGCAGCTTGGCCGGGGGGTACCAAGAGACCCAGTACTTC.

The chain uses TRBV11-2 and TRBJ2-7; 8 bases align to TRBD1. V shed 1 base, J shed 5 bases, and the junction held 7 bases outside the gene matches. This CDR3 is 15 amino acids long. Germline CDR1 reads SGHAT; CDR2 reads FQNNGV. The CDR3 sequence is CASSLGDRFIDEQYF. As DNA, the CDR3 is TGTGCCAGCAGCTTAGGGGACAGGTTTATAGACGAGCAGTACTTC.